These T cell receptor beta chains were read from a single sample in a study of blood T cells in healthy people across ages. TCRdb reanalysed the 5' RACE reads using MiXCR and keeps one entry per CDR3 protein. The table lists about 730,000 distinct CDR3 sequences, roughly two fifths of them singletons. Input material: blood. These receptors came from a woman between 55 and 75 years old in good health. CDR3s include the opening cysteine and the closing phenylalanine or tryptophan. The order of the fields is CDR3 protein, CDR3 DNA, J gene, D gene, clone size, V gene. D genes are given only for firm matches. Expanded clones are given a class, and other clones once, few, many or no size at all.

CDR3aa: CASSLLAEVTYNEQYF
CDR3nt: TGTGCCAGCAGCCTCCTAGCGGAAGTAACCTACAATGAGCAGTACTTC
j_gene: TRBJ2-7
d_gene: TRBD2
abundance: NA
v_gene: TRBV13

CDR3aa: CASRSGTSSHEQYF
CDR3nt: TGTGCCAGCCGATCTGGGACTAGCTCGCACGAGCAGTACTTC
j_gene: TRBJ2-7
d_gene: TRBD2
abundance: few
v_gene: TRBV12-3/TRBV12-4

CDR3aa: CSARVGGYSNQPQHF
CDR3nt: TGCAGTGCTAGAGTGGGGGGTTATAGCAATCAGCCCCAGCATTTT
j_gene: TRBJ1-5
d_gene: NA
abundance: NA
v_gene: TRBV20-1

CDR3aa: CASSQVPAGTRGSGANVLTF
CDR3nt: TGCGCCAGCAGCCAAGTTCCGGCCGGGACAAGGGGGTCCGGGGCCAACGTCCTGACTTTC
j_gene: TRBJ2-6
d_gene: NA
abundance: NA
v_gene: TRBV4-3

CDR3aa: CASPNGSKHGSFNYGYTF
CDR3nt: TGTGCCAGCCCCAATGGGTCGAAACATGGCAGTTTTAACTATGGCTACACCTTC
j_gene: TRBJ1-2
d_gene: NA
abundance: NA
v_gene: TRBV21-1

CDR3aa: CSVELLADEQYF
CDR3nt: TGCAGCGTTGAACTCTTGGCCGATGAGCAGTACTTC
j_gene: TRBJ2-7
d_gene: NA
abundance: NA
v_gene: TRBV29-1

CDR3aa: CASSPRGATNEKLFF
CDR3nt: TGTGCCAGCTCACCTCGAGGGGCAACTAATGAAAAACTGTTTTTT
j_gene: TRBJ1-4
d_gene: NA
abundance: few
v_gene: TRBV18

CDR3aa: CATSDLKGEQFF
CDR3nt: TGTGCCACCAGTGATTTGAAGGGTGAGCAGTTCTTC
j_gene: TRBJ2-1
d_gene: NA
abundance: few
v_gene: TRBV24-1

CDR3aa: CSVGSSDTQYF
CDR3nt: TGCAGCGTTGGTTCGTCAGATACGCAGTATTTT
j_gene: TRBJ2-3
d_gene: NA
abundance: NA
v_gene: TRBV29-1

CDR3aa: CASSQEGQDGYTF
CDR3nt: TGTGCCAGCAGCCAAGAGGGCCAGGACGGCTACACCTTC
j_gene: TRBJ1-2
d_gene: NA
abundance: NA
v_gene: TRBV3-1

CDR3aa: CASSFRGLQPQHF
CDR3nt: TGTGCCAGCAGCTTCAGGGGGCTTCAGCCCCAGCATTTT
j_gene: TRBJ1-5
d_gene: TRBD1
abundance: NA
v_gene: TRBV7-8

CDR3aa: CASSATGVGYGYTF
CDR3nt: TGTGCCAGCAGCGCAACAGGGGTAGGCTATGGCTACACCTTC
j_gene: TRBJ1-2
d_gene: TRBD1
abundance: NA
v_gene: TRBV6-4

CDR3aa: CASTYGLAGDTQYF
CDR3nt: TGTGCCAGTACCTATGGGCTGGCTGGAGATACGCAGTATTTT
j_gene: TRBJ2-3
d_gene: NA
abundance: few
v_gene: TRBV7-3

CDR3aa: CASGLPSGEGDTQYF
CDR3nt: TGTGCCAGCGGACTACCCTCAGGGGAAGGAGATACGCAGTATTTT
j_gene: TRBJ2-3
d_gene: NA
abundance: NA
v_gene: TRBV7-2

CDR3aa: CSPRLNTEAFF
CDR3nt: TGCAGTCCTAGATTGAACACTGAAGCTTTCTTT
j_gene: TRBJ1-1
d_gene: NA
abundance: NA
v_gene: TRBV20-1

CDR3aa: CASSPDRPGEQYF
CDR3nt: TGTGCCAGCAGCCCCGACAGGCCCGGCGAGCAGTACTTC
j_gene: TRBJ2-7
d_gene: NA
abundance: NA
v_gene: TRBV6-1

CDR3aa: CASSYTGGVTDQPQHF
CDR3nt: TGTGCCAGCAGTTACACAGGGGGGGTCACCGATCAGCCCCAGCATTTT
j_gene: TRBJ1-5
d_gene: TRBD1
abundance: NA
v_gene: TRBV6-6

CDR3aa: CASRLGPGGETQYF
CDR3nt: TGTGCCAGCAGACTAGGCCCTGGGGGAGAGACCCAGTACTTC
j_gene: TRBJ2-5
d_gene: NA
abundance: NA
v_gene: TRBV2

CDR3aa: CASSSLGQGWYEQYF
CDR3nt: TGTGCCAGCAGTTCCCTAGGACAGGGATGGTACGAGCAGTACTTC
j_gene: TRBJ2-7
d_gene: TRBD1
abundance: few
v_gene: TRBV6-5

CDR3aa: CSTGLAGAEQYF
CDR3nt: TGCAGTACGGGACTAGCGGGAGCCGAGCAGTACTTC
j_gene: TRBJ2-7
d_gene: TRBD2
abundance: few
v_gene: TRBV20-1

CDR3aa: CASSRRWTSGRAYHEQYF
CDR3nt: TGTGCCAGCAGCCGACGGTGGACTAGCGGGAGGGCCTACCACGAGCAGTACTTC
j_gene: TRBJ2-7
d_gene: TRBD2
abundance: NA
v_gene: TRBV6-2/TRBV6-3

CDR3aa: CASGQGPNQPQHF
CDR3nt: TGTGCCAGCGGACAGGGGCCCAATCAGCCCCAGCATTTT
j_gene: TRBJ1-5
d_gene: TRBD1
abundance: NA
v_gene: TRBV7-2

CDR3aa: CAISESERGGSYNEQFF
CDR3nt: TGTGCCATCAGTGAGTCCGAGCGGGGGGGCTCCTACAATGAGCAGTTCTTC
j_gene: TRBJ2-1
d_gene: TRBD2
abundance: NA
v_gene: TRBV10-3

CDR3aa: CASSDSGSNQPQHF
CDR3nt: TGTGCCAGCAGCGACAGTGGTAGCAATCAGCCCCAGCATTTT
j_gene: TRBJ1-5
d_gene: NA
abundance: NA
v_gene: TRBV3-1

CDR3aa: CASSERLAVGMETQYF
CDR3nt: TGTGCCAGCAGCGAGAGACTAGCGGTGGGGATGGAGACCCAGTACTTC
j_gene: TRBJ2-5
d_gene: TRBD2
abundance: NA
v_gene: TRBV7-8